This T cell receptor (beta chain) was retrieved from a study of blood T cell repertoires in COVID-19. Study-level information: The study drew acute and convalescent COVID-19 samples from the United States, Italy and Spain. T cells, B-cell-depleted T cells, or PBMCs supplied cDNA or gDNA.

Per the original methods: Reference gene primer amplification gave estimated nucleated cell counts. Repertoires were generated with immunoSEQ multiplex PCR, while TCRdb's copy carries only in-frame clones and drops some. That table is the source of V, J and clone size, and D and trimming were worked out from the DNA. The sample lists about 30,000 clones; about two thirds were seen once. The CDR3 consists of 14 residues. Per the germline V gene, CDR1 is SNHLY and CDR2 is FYNNEI. With V trimmed by 6 bases and J by 3 bases, 4 bases remained unmatched. This clonotype was obtained from a human donor in a cohort sampled during active COVID-19. The chain joins TRBV2 to TRBJ2-1, with 8 bases matching TRBD1. Source material: peripheral blood. For the CDR3, the DNA is TGTGCCAGCAGCGCCGGGACAGGCTACAATGAGCAGTTCTTC. Translated: CASSAGTGYNEQFF. The full variable domain, with the rest looked up from reference TRBV2 and TRBJ2-1, is EPEVTQTPSHQVTQMGQEVILRCVPISNHLYFYWYRQILGQKVEFLVSFYNNEISEKSEIFDDQFSVERPDGSNFTLKIRSTKLEDSAMYFCASSAGTGYNEQFFGPGTRLTVL.